The clone carrying this T cell receptor beta chain is medium-sized within its sample. This entry is derived from a study of T-cell memory formation after mild COVID-19. From the 5' RACE reads, TCRdb called clonotypes with MiXCR, one entry per CDR3 protein. The table has roughly 13,000 distinct CDR3 sequences, around 12% seen once; the top ten hold roughly half. The CDR3 has 18 amino acids. Sequencing input: PBMCs or a T cell subset sorted from them (not recorded which). The chain recombines TRBV21-1 with TRBJ2-6; the table's D call TRBD1 went unverified against the DNA. TRBV21-1 is recorded as a pseudogene. The clonotype originates from an adult woman who had mild COVID-19 (a few samples of this study predate the infection). Cell type and time point are not known. Here the CDR3 reads CASRKSTGRLSGANVLTF. CDR3 nucleotides: TGTGCCAGCAGGAAATCTACGGGACGCCTCTCTGGGGCCAACGTCCTGACTTTC.